This entry lists 8 T cell receptor beta chains sequenced from one sample in a study of cytomegalovirus exposure and HLA in healthy donors. This PCR relied on a set of 60 Vbeta primers and 13 Jbeta primers. The table came from immunoSEQ multiplex PCR; TCRdb's copy has only in-frame clones and leaves some out. The profile covers under 200,000 clones, with 75% appearing a single time and just under 5% taken by the ten largest. Specimen: PBMCs. Receptors originate from a male donor in good health and CMV-seronegative.

The gene calls are TRBV29-1 and TRBJ1-3, with D uncertain. CDR3 length: 15 amino acids. V was shortened by 7 bases and J by 0 bases, with 16 bases between the two germline ends. The germline V gene has CDR1 SQVTM and CDR2 ANQGSEA. Here the CDR3 DNA reads TGCAGCGCCTTAACCCCCGCAGGCTCTGGAAACACCATATATTTT. Its translation: CSALTPAGSGNTIYF. The variable domain in full, with the rest retrieved from reference TRBV29-1 and TRBJ1-3, is SAVISQKPSRDICQRGTSLTIQCQVDSQVTMMFWYRQQPGQSLTLIATANQGSEATYESGFVIDKFPISRPNLTFSTLTVSNMSPEDSSIYLCSALTPAGSGNTIYFGEGSWLTVV.

This clone has only a few counts. The gene calls are TRBV7-6 and TRBJ2-5; 7 bases fit TRBD1. Germline trimming cut 2 bases from V and 2 bases from J; bases unmatched to any gene: 5. The CDR3 is 15 residues long. Germline V gene lookup returns CDR1 SGHVS and CDR2 FNYEAQ. CDR3 in amino acids: CASSLSTGQQETQYF. As DNA, the CDR3 is TGTGCCAGCAGCTTAAGTACGGGACAGCAAGAGACCCAGTACTTC. The whole variable domain, remainder taken from reference TRBV7-6 and TRBJ2-5, is GAGVSQSPRYKVTKRGQDVALRCDPISGHVSLYWYRQALGQGPEFLTYFNYEAQQDKSGLPNDRFSAERPEGSISTLTIQRTEQRDSAMYRCASSLSTGQQETQYFGPGTRLLVL.

V is TRBV5-6 and J is TRBJ2-1, with 8 bases lining up with TRBD1. The V gene's germline CDR1 is SGHDT and CDR2 YYEEEE. The CDR3 sequence is 16 residues long. Losses at the gene ends were 2 bases for V and 3 bases for J; bases not matched to a gene: 7. Here the CDR3 DNA reads TGTGCCAGCAGCTTTCAGAGACAGGGGATCTACAATGAGCAGTTCTTC. Protein product: CASSFQRQGIYNEQFF.

A single count supports this clone. The chain combines TRBV27 with TRBJ1-1; weak D call: TRBD1 (5 bases). The CDR3 sequence is 13 residues long. CDR1 MNHEY and CDR2 SMNVEV come from the germline V gene (reference sequence). V was cut by 2 bases and J by 6 bases, with 10 bases left in between. The CDR3 nucleotides read TGTGCCAGCAGTTTACGCGGGACCCCTGAAGCTTTCTTT. This gives the protein CASSLRGTPEAFF.

This clone occurred a few times. J is TRBJ1-5 and V is TRBV7-9; D uncertain. V was clipped by 0 bases and J by 3 bases, with 9 bases between them. The CDR3 sequence is 15 residues long. Per the germline V gene, CDR1 is SEHNR and CDR2 is FQNEAQ (reference sequence). The CDR3 here is CASSLAIGINQPQHF. CDR3 DNA: TGTGCCAGCAGCTTAGCAATCGGTATCAATCAGCCCCAGCATTTT.

The J gene is TRBJ2-7, the V gene TRBV6-1, with D possibly being TRBD1 (5 bases). Germline V gives CDR1 MNHNS, CDR2 SASEGT. V was clipped by 5 bases and J by 3 bases, with 14 bases between them. The CDR3 spans 14 residues. DNA of the CDR3: TGTGCCAGCAGTACAGGTGCACTATTCTACGAGCAGTACTTC. Its translation: CASSTGALFYEQYF.

V and J are TRBV2 and TRBJ2-1, with 7 bases lining up with TRBD2. The CDR3 length is 12 residues. Germline V gene data show CDR1 as SNHLY and CDR2 as FYNNEI. V lost 4 bases, J lost 6 bases, and 0 bases stayed unmatched. CDR3 sequence: CASSGTSNEQFF. The CDR3 DNA reads as TGTGCCAGCAGTGGGACTAGCAATGAGCAGTTCTTC.

This clone was seen a few times. The chain links TRBV14 to TRBJ1-6, with no clear D. V lost 8 bases, J lost 0 bases, and 14 bases lay in between. The CDR3 is 16 amino acids. Germline V gives CDR1 SGHDN, CDR2 FVKESK. As DNA, the CDR3 is TGTGCCAGCCGGAGGGTCCCTAGCTCCTATAATTCACCCCTCCACTTT. This gives the protein CASRRVPSSYNSPLHF.